Shown below are 31 T cell receptor beta chains from a single sample sequenced in a study of human T cells and chemical hapten exposure. Time point described: patch test 1, 2 weeks after DPC sensitization. Noted treatment: therapeutic diphenylcyclopropenone sensitization with weekly scalp DPC. TCRdb independently ran MiXCR on the RACE reads; one entry per CDR3 protein. The top ten clones hold under 1.5% of a sample with nearly 80,000 distinct CDR3 sequences, about a tenth of them seen once. The sample was whole blood, taken in connection with sensitization to the hapten diphenylcyclopropenone (DPC). The receptors shown here come from a woman in her 50s with alopecia areata. Some clones in this sample may be carry-over from other donors' samples.

V is TRBV12-3 or TRBV12-4 and J is TRBJ1-5; 7 bases line up with TRBD1. The CDR3 consists of 15 residues. Germline trimming cut 7 bases from V and 0 bases from J; bases unmatched to any gene: 6. The CDR3 DNA reads as TGTGCCAGCAACCCTGACAGGGCTAGCAATCAGCCCCAGCATTTT. Protein sequence: CASNPDRASNQPQHF.

This clonotype appeared many times. The chain uses TRBV7-6 and TRBJ1-1; D unclear. CDR1 and CDR2 from the germline V gene are SGHVS and FNYEAQ. V lost 1 base, J lost 0 bases, and 6 bases lay in between. The CDR3 runs 14 residues. CDR3 amino acids: CASSLGPLNTEAFF. CDR3 sequence (DNA): TGTGCCAGCAGCTTAGGACCTCTGAACACTGAAGCTTTCTTT.

This sequence joins TRBV7-2 and TRBJ2-3; 8 bases map to TRBD2. The CDR3 extends over 14 amino acids. The germline V gene encodes CDR1 SGHTA and CDR2 FQGNSA. V trimming: 6 bases; J trimming: 5 bases; junction bases outside the gene matches: 7. This CDR3 reads CASRAGVLGDTQYF. CDR3 nucleotides: TGTGCCAGCAGAGCGGGAGTCCTCGGAGATACGCAGTATTTT. The variable domain in full, with the rest retrieved from reference TRBV7-2 and TRBJ2-3, is GAGVSQSPSNKVTEKGKDVELRCDPISGHTALYWYRQSLGQGLEFLIYFQGNSAPDKSGLPSDRFSAERTGGSVSTLTIQRTQQEDSAVYLCASRAGVLGDTQYFGPGTRLTVL.

The chain has TRBV4-3 and TRBJ1-6; no definite D call. The germline V and J ends were trimmed by 0 bases and 7 bases, with 7 bases remaining between them. The germline gives CDR1 LGHNA, CDR2 YSLEER. The length of the CDR3 is 14 residues. CDR3 sequence (DNA): TGCGCCAGCAGCCAAGATCACCGGAATTCACCCCTCCACTTT. This codes for CASSQDHRNSPLHF.

The rearrangement joins TRBV15 to TRBJ1-6; D gene uncertain. Trimming left V 0 bases short and J 11 bases short, with 14 bases between. CDR3 length equals 15 residues. The germline CDR1 and CDR2 sequences are LNHNV and YYDKDF (reference sequence). Here the CDR3 DNA reads TGTGCCACCAGCAGAGATCCCGTCGTTTCGGCACCCCTCCACTTT. It specifies CATSRDPVVSAPLHF.

The sample holds many counts of this clonotype. V usage is TRBV13 and J usage is TRBJ1-4; D is undetermined. CDR3 size: 15 residues. Germline V gives CDR1 PRHDT, CDR2 FYEKMQ (reference sequence). The V end was cut by 5 bases, the J end by 0 bases, with 10 bases between. The CDR3 loop is CASSQRATTNEKLFF. CDR3 DNA sequence: TGTGCCAGCAGCCAAAGGGCTACAACTAATGAAAAACTGTTTTTT. The full variable domain, in which reference TRBV13 and TRBJ1-4 provide the parts outside the CDR3, is AAGVIQSPRHLIKEKRETATLKCYPIPRHDTVYWYQQGPGQDPQFLISFYEKMQSDKGSIPDRFSAQQFSDYHSELNMSSLELGDSALYFCASSQRATTNEKLFFGSGTQLSVL.

This clonotype turned up a few times. CDR3 sequence (DNA): TGTGCCAGCAGCCGGACTAGCAGGTCCTACAATGAGCAGTTCTTC. As protein: CASSRTSRSYNEQFF. The chain employs TRBV7-6 and TRBJ2-1; 8 nucleotides agree with TRBD2. Trimming took 5 bases from V and 1 from J; bases not matched to a gene: 4. Looked up from germline, CDR1 is SGHVS and CDR2 is FNYEAQ. The CDR3 contains 15 residues.

This clonotype showed up just a few times. The CDR3 sequence: CASSTRLGGGFTDTQYF. The DNA of the CDR3 is TGTGCCAGCAGTACCCGTCTAGGGGGGGGTTTCACAGATACGCAGTATTTT. V usage is TRBV27 and J usage is TRBJ2-3; maybe TRBD2 (7 bases). Germline V gene sequence: CDR1 MNHEY, CDR2 SMNVEV (reference sequence). The CDR3 spans 17 residues. V was clipped by 5 bases and J by 2 bases, with 20 bases between them.

This chain connects TRBV12-3 or TRBV12-4 to TRBJ1-5; the match to TRBD1 covers 11 bases. Germline trimming cut 6 bases from V and 7 bases from J; bases unmatched to any gene: 5. The CDR3 is 14 residues long. The CDR3 DNA reads TGTGCCAGCAGGCGGGGACAGGGGGAGCAGCCCCAGCATTTT. It specifies CASRRGQGEQPQHF.

The chain joins TRBV7-2 to TRBJ1-3; D is ambiguous. V lost 5 bases to trimming and J lost 0 bases, with 11 bases between them. The CDR3 is 15 residues long. In germline, CDR1 is SGHTA, CDR2 FQGNSA. This chain's CDR3 is CASSPGTSSGNTIYF. The DNA of the CDR3 is TGTGCCAGCAGCCCAGGAACCTCCTCTGGAAACACCATATATTTT.

This clonotype was observed a few times. The chain couples TRBV5-4 to TRBJ2-5, with 8 positions matching TRBD2. The trim removed 0 bases at V and 4 bases at J, leaving 8 bases unmatched. Germline values: CDR1 SGHNT, CDR2 YYREEE (reference sequence). The CDR3 totals 16 residues. The CDR3 sequence is CASSLGAGGGRETQYF. The CDR3 nucleotides are TGTGCCAGCAGCTTGGGGGCGGGAGGAGGAAGAGAGACCCAGTACTTC.

The chain couples TRBV20-1 to TRBJ2-3; 8 bases map to TRBD2. V gave up 6 bases and J gave up 0 bases; unmatched junction bases: 8. Germline loops: CDR1 DFQATT, CDR2 SNEGSKA (reference sequence). The length of the CDR3 is 15 residues. CDR3 DNA sequence: TGCAGTGCACCCCGACTAGCGCGAAGCACAGATACGCAGTATTTT. Amino acids: CSAPRLARSTDTQYF.

The sample holds many counts of this clonotype. The V call is TRBV19, the J call TRBJ1-5; 7 bases map to TRBD1. With V trimmed by 10 bases and J by 1 base, 13 bases remained unmatched. This CDR3 contains 16 residues. Germline V CDR1 and CDR2: LNHDA, SQIVND (reference sequence). The CDR3 reads CATRVHTGDSNQPQHF. The CDR3 DNA sequence: TGTGCCACAAGAGTTCACACAGGGGACAGCAATCAGCCCCAGCATTTT.

The rearrangement uses TRBV5-4 and TRBJ2-7; 10 bases agree with TRBD2. Germline-derived CDR1 and CDR2 are SGHNT and YYREEE (reference sequence). Unmatched junction bases numbered 6, after V lost 4 bases and J lost 5 bases. The CDR3 runs to 14 residues. CDR3 DNA: TGTGCCAGCAGCCCGGGACTAGCGAAGGACGAGCAGTACTTC. Its protein product is CASSPGLAKDEQYF.

This clonotype turned up a few times. This rearrangement joins TRBV7-3 to TRBJ2-3; possible D gene TRBD2, 5 bases. This CDR3 region has 15 residues. V lost 0 bases, J lost 0 bases, and 7 bases lay in between. Germline CDR1 SGHTA, CDR2 FQGTGA. CDR3 sequence reads: CASSLTRTSTDTQYF. The CDR3 nucleotides read TGTGCCAGCAGCTTAACCCGGACTAGCACAGATACGCAGTATTTT.

The V call is TRBV12-3 or TRBV12-4, the J call TRBJ1-5, with 11 nucleotides matching TRBD1. The CDR3 runs to 14 residues. Trimming took 5 bases from V and 9 from J; bases not matched to a gene: 6. The CDR3 region has the DNA TGTGCCAGCAGTACCCGGACAGGGGGCTGGCCCCAGCATTTT. It encodes CASSTRTGGWPQHF.

This clonotype was counted a few times. The chain links TRBV20-1 to TRBJ1-1; D is possibly TRBD1 (6 bases). Germline lookup yields CDR1 DFQATT and CDR2 SNEGSKA (reference sequence). V was clipped by 6 bases and J by 6 bases, with 23 bases between them. This CDR3 has 15 residues. Here the CDR3 DNA reads TGCAGTGCGACCGGGACAAGGGCTGTTTGGGCTGAAGCTTTCTTT. Protein product: CSATGTRAVWAEAFF.

This clonotype was observed a handful of times. The chain links TRBV29-1 to TRBJ2-3; 7 bases are a match to TRBD1. CDR1 and CDR2 (germline): SQVTM, ANQGSEA. The CDR3 is made up of 15 amino acids. V lost 3 bases to trimming and J lost 1 base; unmatched junction nucleotides: 7. CDR3 nucleotides: TGCAGCGTTGAGGGTAGAGACAGGGGCACAGATACGCAGTATTTT. Translation: CSVEGRDRGTDTQYF.

This clonotype was counted a few times. The gene calls are TRBV7-2 and TRBJ2-5, with TRBD2 matching over 9 bases. Germline V gene data show CDR1 as SGHTA and CDR2 as FQGNSA. This CDR3 comprises 15 residues. V lost 3 bases to trimming and J lost 4 bases; unmatched junction nucleotides: 6. CDR3 DNA sequence: TGTGCCAGCAGCTTGGCGGGAGGGTTACCAGAGACCCAGTACTTC. It translates to CASSLAGGLPETQYF.

V and J are TRBV20-1 and TRBJ2-1; no clear D gene. CDR3 length equals 11 residues. The V and J ends lost 5 bases and 7 bases respectively, with 9 bases between them. Per germline, CDR1 DFQATT and CDR2 SNEGSKA (reference sequence). CDR3 amino acids: CSAHWVNEQFF. CDR3 sequence (DNA): TGCAGTGCTCACTGGGTAAATGAGCAGTTCTTC.

This clonotype appeared a few times. The V and J genes are TRBV11-3 and TRBJ2-5, with 7 nucleotides matching TRBD2. Trimming removed 10 bases from V and 5 bases from J; junction bases left unmatched: 13. CDR1 is SGHNT and CDR2 is YENEEA in the germline V gene. This CDR3 region has 14 residues. The DNA for the CDR3 is TGTGCCACCACCCCTCCGGGAGGCGGTGAGACCCAGTACTTC. It codes for CATTPPGGGETQYF.

This rearrangement joins TRBV7-6 to TRBJ2-1; no definite D call. CDR1 and CDR2 (germline): SGHVS, FNYEAQ. The V gene lost 6 bases and the J gene lost 2 bases, with 17 bases spanning the gap. This CDR3 is built from 16 residues. This CDR3 reads CASSMFRHRPYNEQFF. CDR3 nucleotides: TGTGCCAGCAGTATGTTCCGCCATCGACCCTACAATGAGCAGTTCTTC.

The chain has TRBV11-2 and TRBJ2-7, with D maybe TRBD1 (6 bases). This CDR3 comprises 14 residues. Germline CDR1 and CDR2: SGHAT and FQNNGV. With 6 bases removed from V and 5 bases from J, the gap between germline ends came to 17 bases. The CDR3: CASSSTPTGNEQYF. DNA for the CDR3: TGTGCCAGCAGTTCCACTCCCACAGGGAACGAGCAGTACTTC.

V gene TRBV7-3 combines with J gene TRBJ2-4, with 9 bases identical to TRBD1. The CDR3 contains 14 residues. The germline CDR1 and CDR2 sequences are SGHTA and FQGTGA. J gave up 7 bases and V 1 base, and 2 bases lay outside the gene matches. The CDR3 protein is CASSLRQGENIQYF. The DNA of the CDR3 is TGTGCCAGCAGCTTAAGACAGGGGGAGAACATTCAGTACTTC.

The V gene is TRBV5-1, the J gene TRBJ2-7; no clear D. Germline V CDR1 and CDR2: SGHRS, YFSETQ. The ends were cut back, 4 bases at V and 1 base at J, with 9 bases in the middle. The CDR3 is made up of 13 amino acids. The CDR3 sequence is CASSPSVSYEQYF. CDR3 nucleotides: TGCGCCAGCAGCCCCAGCGTTTCCTACGAGCAGTACTTC.

The J gene is TRBJ1-1, the V gene TRBV29-1, with TRBD1 as a possible D gene (6 bases). The V end was cut by 3 bases, the J end by 1 base, with 12 bases between. The CDR3 loop spans 14 amino acids. From germline, CDR1 is SQVTM and CDR2 ANQGSEA. The CDR3 nucleotides read TGCAGCGTTGAGAGGGACACCTCGAACACTGAAGCTTTCTTT. Encoded protein: CSVERDTSNTEAFF.

In its sample, this clonotype was seen many times. The CDR3 nucleotides read TGTGCCAGCAGCTTCTACGAGAACACTGAAGCTTTCTTT. Translation: CASSFYENTEAFF. The J gene is TRBJ1-1, the V gene TRBV7-6; no definite D call. Germline-derived CDR1 and CDR2 are SGHVS and FNYEAQ. The CDR3 runs to 13 residues. The V and J ends lost 3 bases and 1 base respectively, with 6 bases between them.

The table lists this clonotype with many counts. The rearrangement joins TRBV5-4 to TRBJ2-2, with 11 bases identical to TRBD1. The junction had 8 bases not matched to a gene; V was cut back by 3 bases and J by 7 bases. The V gene's germline CDR1 is SGHNT and CDR2 YYREEE (reference sequence). The CDR3 covers 16 residues. CDR3 sequence (DNA): TGTGCCAGCAGCTCCGGACAGGGGGCGCTTGTCGGGGAGCTGTTTTTT. Translated, it gives CASSSGQGALVGELFF.

This clonotype has more than one count but fewer than ten. The gene calls are TRBV14 and TRBJ2-4; 7 bases fit TRBD1. Germline V gives CDR1 SGHDN, CDR2 FVKESK. This CDR3 comprises 12 residues. J gave up 6 bases and V 6 bases, and 2 bases lay outside the gene matches. The CDR3 sequence is CASSRDRNIQYF. The CDR3 nucleotides read TGTGCCAGCAGTCGGGACAGAAACATTCAGTACTTC.

This clonotype was seen only a few times. The CDR3 reads CASSFYRDNYGYTF. Written as DNA, the CDR3 is TGCGCCAGCAGCTTTTACAGGGATAACTATGGCTACACCTTC. The chain combines TRBV5-1 with TRBJ1-2; tentative D call: TRBD1 (6 bases). V was trimmed by 2 bases and J by 1 base, leaving 9 bases between them. Per the germline V gene, CDR1 is SGHRS and CDR2 is YFSETQ. This CDR3 contains 14 residues.

This clonotype was picked up a small number of times. The genes are TRBV7-6 and TRBJ1-4, with unresolved D. The CDR3 runs 13 residues. Between the trimmed V and J ends, which lost 2 bases and 6 bases, there was a span of 7 bases. CDR1 and CDR2 (germline): SGHVS, FNYEAQ. The CDR3 nucleotides are TGTGCCAGCAGCTTAATGCTAGATGAAAAACTGTTTTTT. This translates into CASSLMLDEKLFF.